Listed below are T cell receptor beta chains from one sample, sequenced in a study of blood T cell repertoires in COVID-19. Data came from immunoSEQ multiplex PCR; TCRdb stores just in-frame clones and leaves some out. The sample lists under 250,000 clones, around nine tenths occurring once. The material sequenced was peripheral blood. The source of these receptors is a woman aged 55-75 years with acute or convalescent COVID-19. CDR3s include the opening cysteine and the closing phenylalanine or tryptophan. The D gene is left open where the match is weak. For some rows the clone size is stated as once, few or many, or as a class when expanded; others skip it.

CDR3 | DNA | D | J | size | V
CASTQGLVGELFF | TGTGCCAGCACTCAGGGGCTGGTAGGGGAGCTGTTTTTT | . | TRBJ2-2 | . | TRBV6-5
CASSRDFAQPQHF | TGTGCCAGCAGCAGGGACTTTGCTCAGCCCCAGCATTTT | . | TRBJ1-5 | . | TRBV7-2
CAWSVRAGGRSYEQYF | TGTGCCTGGAGTGTACGGGCGGGAGGGAGGTCCTACGAGCAGTACTTC | TRBD2 | TRBJ2-7 | . | TRBV30
CASSEVQQSGYTF | TGTGCCAGCAGTGAAGTCCAACAATCTGGCTACACCTTC | . | TRBJ1-2 | . | TRBV6-1
CASSLVPESLSGNTIYF | TGCGCCAGCAGCTTGGTTCCCGAGTCTCTCTCTGGAAACACCATATATTTT | . | TRBJ1-3 | . | TRBV5-1
CASSLTEGQYSNQPQHF | TGTGCCAGCAGTTTAACCGAGGGACAGTATAGCAATCAGCCCCAGCATTTT | TRBD1 | TRBJ1-5 | . | TRBV28
CASSLNGRMGSPLHF | TGTGCCAGCAGCTTAAACGGCAGGATGGGTTCACCCCTCCACTTT | . | TRBJ1-6 | . | TRBV7-8
CASSPSSQGFNTEAFF | TGTGCCAGTAGTCCCTCCTCCCAGGGGTTCAACACTGAAGCTTTCTTT | . | TRBJ1-1 | . | TRBV19
CASSEQGAYGYTF | TGTGCCAGCAGCGAACAGGGGGCGTATGGCTACACCTTC | TRBD1 | TRBJ1-2 | . | TRBV2
CASSPRTGGTYGYTF | TGTGCCAGCTCACCCCGGACAGGGGGCACCTATGGCTACACCTTC | TRBD1 | TRBJ1-2 | . | TRBV18
CASSWSLAGGSTYEQYF | TGTGCCAGCAGCTGGAGTCTAGCGGGAGGCTCCACCTACGAGCAGTACTTC | TRBD2 | TRBJ2-7 | . | TRBV7-2
CASSKVGGNFSGNTIYF | TGTGCCAGCAGCAAAGTTGGGGGGAATTTCTCTGGAAACACCATATATTTT | . | TRBJ1-3 | . | TRBV21-1
CASRVPQTGSNQPQHF | TGTGCCAGCAGGGTGCCCCAGACAGGGAGCAATCAGCCCCAGCATTTT | TRBD1 | TRBJ1-5 | . | TRBV28
CASTAGPSGREKLFF | TGTGCCAGCACCGCTGGTCCCAGCGGTCGGGAAAAACTGTTTTTT | . | TRBJ1-4 | once | TRBV28
CASSLVPGDSKNTEAFF | TGCGCCAGCAGCTTGGTCCCGGGGGACTCGAAGAACACTGAAGCTTTCTTT | . | TRBJ1-1 | . | TRBV5-1
CASSLEGQRGTDTQYF | TGTGCCAGCAGCTTAGAGGGGCAGCGAGGCACAGATACGCAGTATTTT | . | TRBJ2-3 | once | TRBV7-2
CSAHSQETQYF | TGCAGCGCCCATTCCCAAGAGACCCAGTACTTC | . | TRBJ2-5 | few | TRBV29-1
CASSSRDTYGYTF | TGTGCCAGCAGCTCTCGGGACACCTATGGCTACACCTTC | . | TRBJ1-2 | . | TRBV7-8
CASSLRASTDTQYF | TGTGCCAGCAGTCTCAGGGCGAGCACAGATACGCAGTATTTT | . | TRBJ2-3 | . | TRBV7-3
CASSLSSVRTDTQYF | TGTGCCAGCAGCCTATCCTCCGTCCGCACAGATACGCAGTATTTT | . | TRBJ2-3 | . | TRBV7-9
CASSFERGRETQYF | TGTGCCAGCAGTTTTGAGAGGGGGCGAGAGACCCAGTACTTC | TRBD1 | TRBJ2-5 | . | TRBV28
CASSFSTGTGVYEQYF | TGTGCCAGCAGCTTCTCAACCGGGACAGGGGTGTACGAGCAGTACTTC | TRBD1 | TRBJ2-7 | . | TRBV5-8
CATSRRTGSVEKLFF | TGTGCCACCAGCAGGAGAACAGGGTCGGTAGAAAAACTGTTTTTT | . | TRBJ1-4 | . | TRBV15
CASSPHLRDRGTEAFF | TGTGCCAGCAGTCCACATTTAAGGGACAGGGGCACTGAAGCTTTCTTT | TRBD1 | TRBJ1-1 | . | TRBV27
CASSHIRGQIEAFF | TGTGCCAGTAGTCATATCCGGGGACAGATTGAAGCTTTCTTT | TRBD1 | TRBJ1-1 | . | TRBV19
CASSQDLGGASYGYTF | TGTGCCAGCAGCCAAGATCTGGGAGGGGCTTCCTATGGCTACACCTTC | . | TRBJ1-2 | . | TRBV3-1/TRBV3-2
CASSPWAGYSGNTIYF | TGTGCCAGCAGCCCCTGGGCCGGATACTCTGGAAACACCATATATTTT | . | TRBJ1-3 | once | TRBV5-5
CASSLLGGPSQETQYF | TGTGCCAGCAGCCTCCTGGGGGGACCCTCCCAAGAGACCCAGTACTTC | . | TRBJ2-5 | . | TRBV7-3
CASRQQGAGRGAFF | TGTGCCAGCAGGCAACAGGGGGCGGGCCGAGGAGCTTTCTTT | TRBD1 | TRBJ1-1 | . | TRBV5-8
CASSVESARTYEQYF | TGTGCCAGCAGCGTAGAGTCGGCTAGGACCTACGAGCAGTACTTC | . | TRBJ2-7 | . | TRBV9
CASSVRGTTNEKLFF | TGTGCCAGCAGCGTGCGAGGTACAACTAATGAAAAACTGTTTTTT | . | TRBJ1-4 | . | TRBV9
CASSSGKGISNYGYTF | TGTGCCAGCAGTTCGGGCAAGGGGATATCTAACTATGGCTACACCTTC | . | TRBJ1-2 | . | TRBV28
CASSLGRGTDTQYF | TGTGCCAGCAGCCTAGGGCGGGGGACAGATACGCAGTATTTT | TRBD2 | TRBJ2-3 | . | TRBV6-4
CARETDRPRRYF | TGCGCCAGAGAGACAGACCGGCCAAGGCGGTACTTC | . | TRBJ2-7 | . | TRBV10-1
CASSGLAGALSYEQYF | TGTGCCAGCAGTGGTCTAGCGGGGGCCCTCTCCTACGAGCAGTACTTC | TRBD2 | TRBJ2-7 | . | TRBV2
CASSPRSQGRNEQFF | TGTGCCAGCAGCCCTAGAAGCCAGGGCCGGAATGAGCAGTTCTTC | . | TRBJ2-1 | . | TRBV11-3
CASSQDLNRGVGYTF | TGCGCCAGCAGCCAAGACTTAAACAGGGGGGTAGGCTACACCTTC | TRBD1 | TRBJ1-2 | . | TRBV4-3
CASSTTGNNQPQHF | TGTGCCAGTAGTACCACAGGGAATAATCAGCCCCAGCATTTT | . | TRBJ1-5 | . | TRBV19
CASSFPQYRDYGYTF | TGTGCCAGCAGTTTCCCCCAATACAGGGACTATGGCTACACCTTC | . | TRBJ1-2 | many | TRBV6-6